These 10 T cell receptor beta chains originate from one sample sequenced in a study of metastatic and nonmetastatic thyroid tumors. Until they underwent thyroid surgery, no patient had received any treatment. TCRdb re-analyzed the PCR reads through MiXCR. The top ten hold 19% of the sample, which has 30,000 to 40,000 clones, 15% seen once. The sequencing input was blood. The receptor source for this set is a male donor with papillary thyroid cancer or a benign thyroid nodule (not recorded which). Some clones in this sample may be carry-over from other donors' samples.

This clone has ten or more counts. The rearrangement links TRBV28 to TRBJ2-1; 8 nucleotides align to TRBD1. The germline gives CDR1 MDHEN, CDR2 SYDVKM. V gave up 3 bases and J gave up 4 bases; unmatched junction bases: 5. The CDR3 totals 15 residues. The CDR3 is CASSLPDRVYNEQFF. CDR3 sequence (DNA): TGTGCCAGCAGTTTGCCGGACAGGGTGTACAATGAGCAGTTCTTC.

This clone was seen many times. The chain is built from TRBV6-2 or TRBV6-3 and TRBJ1-6; 8 bases agree with TRBD1. The CDR3 runs to 15 residues. The junction had 9 bases not matched to a gene; V was cut back by 4 bases and J by 10 bases. The germline V gene encodes CDR1 MNHEY and CDR2 SVGEGT. The CDR3 loop is CASSSSDRESSPLHF. Written as DNA, the CDR3 is TGTGCCAGCAGTTCCTCGGACAGGGAGAGCTCACCCCTCCACTTT.

This clone was picked up many times. The V call is TRBV7-9, the J call TRBJ2-3, with a tentative D call TRBD2 (5 bases). Trimming removed 7 bases at V and 2 bases at J, with 13 bases between. The germline CDR1 and CDR2 sequences are SEHNR and FQNEAQ (reference sequence). The CDR3 covers 14 residues. The CDR3 DNA sequence: TGTGCCAGCATAGCTACGACTAACACAGATACGCAGTATTTT. Translated, it gives CASIATTNTDTQYF.

J is TRBJ1-1 and V is TRBV6-1; 10 bases align to TRBD1. There are 15 residues in the CDR3. The V segment lost 5 bases and the J segment 7 bases; nucleotides outside the gene matches: 10. The V gene's germline CDR1 is MNHNS and CDR2 SASEGT. In DNA form, the CDR3 reads TGTGCCAGCAGTATTTGGGGACAGGGGCCAAATGAAGCTTTCTTT. Translation: CASSIWGQGPNEAFF.

In this sample, this clone turned up a few times. V and J are TRBV27 and TRBJ2-7, with D perhaps matching TRBD1 or TRBD2 (5 bases each). V was trimmed by 4 bases and J by 6 bases, leaving 7 bases between them. This CDR3 comprises 11 residues. Germline V gene lookup returns CDR1 MNHEY and CDR2 SMNVEV (reference sequence). CDR3 coding DNA: TGTGCCAGCAGTTGGGGGTCCGAGCAGTACTTC. Translating gives CASSWGSEQYF.

Ten or more counts support this clone. The rearrangement links TRBV3-1 to TRBJ2-5, with D uncertain. The V end lost 1 base, the J end lost 5 bases, and 8 bases lay between the germline ends. This CDR3 has 13 amino acids. Germline CDR1 LGHDT, CDR2 YNNKEL (reference sequence). CDR3 nucleotide sequence: TGTGCCAGCAGCCAAGGAGGATCGGAGACCCAGTACTTC. Protein: CASSQGGSETQYF.

The sample holds many counts of this clone. V and J are TRBV4-2 and TRBJ1-5; D unresolved. The CDR3 has 17 amino acids. CDR1 and CDR2 from the germline V gene are LGHNA and YNFKEQ. V was trimmed by 7 bases and J by 2 bases, leaving 21 bases between them. The CDR3 sequence is CASTLLPGVGGNQPQHF. The CDR3 DNA reads as TGTGCCAGCACACTCCTGCCCGGGGTCGGCGGCAATCAGCCCCAGCATTTT.

The J gene is TRBJ2-5, the V gene TRBV20-1, with 12 nucleotides matching TRBD2. With 7 bases clipped from V and 3 bases from J, the junction kept 9 bases outside the gene matches. This CDR3 has 15 residues. CDR1 is DFQATT, CDR2 SNEGSKA, per germline (reference sequence). The CDR3 bases are TGCAGTGATGGCGGACTAGCGGGGTATAAAGAGACCCAGTACTTC. Its translation is CSDGGLAGYKETQYF.

The CDR3 coding sequence is TGCGCCAGCAGCCAAGCTCTAGCGGAGCGCACAGATACGCAGTATTTT. This translates into CASSQALAERTDTQYF. V is TRBV4-1 and J is TRBJ2-3; 7 bases fit TRBD2. V was clipped by 1 base and J by 1 base; unmatched bases: 5. This CDR3 is built from 16 residues. Germline CDR1 MGHRA, CDR2 YSYEKL.

This clone occurred many times. The chain is built from TRBV28 and TRBJ2-7; D remains ambiguous. Germline-derived CDR1 and CDR2 are MDHEN and SYDVKM. V lost 3 bases and J lost 3, with 6 bases in between. The CDR3 extends over 12 amino acids. The CDR3 here is CASSLGIYEQYF. The DNA of the CDR3 is TGTGCCAGCAGTTTGGGGATCTACGAGCAGTACTTC. Together with reference TRBV28 and TRBJ2-7, the CDR3 gives the full variable domain: DVKVTQSSRYLVKRTGEKVFLECVQDMDHENMFWYRQDPGLGLRLIYFSYDVKMKEKGDIPEGYSVSREKKERFSLILESASTNQTSMYLCASSLGIYEQYFGPGTRLTVT.